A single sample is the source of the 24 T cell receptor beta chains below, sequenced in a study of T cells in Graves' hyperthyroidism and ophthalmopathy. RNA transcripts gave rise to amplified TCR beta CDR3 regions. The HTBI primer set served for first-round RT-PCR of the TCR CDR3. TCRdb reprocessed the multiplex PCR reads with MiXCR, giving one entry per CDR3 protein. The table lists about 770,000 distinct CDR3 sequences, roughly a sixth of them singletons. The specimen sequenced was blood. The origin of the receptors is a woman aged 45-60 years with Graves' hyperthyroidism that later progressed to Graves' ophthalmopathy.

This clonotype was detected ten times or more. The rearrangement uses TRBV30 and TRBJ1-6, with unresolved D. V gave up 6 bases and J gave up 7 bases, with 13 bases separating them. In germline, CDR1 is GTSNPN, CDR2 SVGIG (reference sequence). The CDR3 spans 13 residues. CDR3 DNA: TGTGCCTGCAGCCTCGATTGGAATTCACCCCTCCACTTT. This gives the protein CACSLDWNSPLHF.

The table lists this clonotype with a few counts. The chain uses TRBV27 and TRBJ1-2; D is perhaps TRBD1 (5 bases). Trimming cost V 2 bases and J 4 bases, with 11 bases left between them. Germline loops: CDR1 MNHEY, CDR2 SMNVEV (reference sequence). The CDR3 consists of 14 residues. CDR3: CASSLQGHPYGYTF. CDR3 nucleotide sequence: TGTGCCAGCAGTTTACAAGGACATCCCTATGGCTACACCTTC.

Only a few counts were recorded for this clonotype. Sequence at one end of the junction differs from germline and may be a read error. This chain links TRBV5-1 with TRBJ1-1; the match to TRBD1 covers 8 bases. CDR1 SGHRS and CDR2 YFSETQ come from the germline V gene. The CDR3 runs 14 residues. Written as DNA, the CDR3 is TGCGCCAGCAGCTTGCGACAGGGGAACACTGAAGCTCTCTTT. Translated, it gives CASSLRQGNTEALF.

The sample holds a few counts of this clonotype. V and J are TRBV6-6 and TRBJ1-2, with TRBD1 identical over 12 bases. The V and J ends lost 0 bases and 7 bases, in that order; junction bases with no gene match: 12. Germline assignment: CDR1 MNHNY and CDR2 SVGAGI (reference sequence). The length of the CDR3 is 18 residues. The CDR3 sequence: CASSYSNILGTGGAGYTF. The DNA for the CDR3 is TGTGCCAGCAGTTACTCCAATATTCTCGGGACAGGGGGCGCTGGCTACACCTTC.

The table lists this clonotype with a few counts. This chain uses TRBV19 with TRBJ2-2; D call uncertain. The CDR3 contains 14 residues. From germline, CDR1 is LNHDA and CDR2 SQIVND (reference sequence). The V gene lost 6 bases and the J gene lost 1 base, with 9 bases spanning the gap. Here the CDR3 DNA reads TGTGCCAGTAGAATACAGCTGAACACCGGGGAGCTGTTTTTT. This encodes CASRIQLNTGELFF.

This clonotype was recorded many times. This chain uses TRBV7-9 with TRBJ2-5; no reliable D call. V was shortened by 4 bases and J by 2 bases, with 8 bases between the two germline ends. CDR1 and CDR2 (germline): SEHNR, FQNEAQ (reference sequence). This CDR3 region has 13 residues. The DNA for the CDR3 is TGTGCCAGCAGCTACCCTTCTCAAGAGACCCAGTACTTC. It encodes CASSYPSQETQYF.

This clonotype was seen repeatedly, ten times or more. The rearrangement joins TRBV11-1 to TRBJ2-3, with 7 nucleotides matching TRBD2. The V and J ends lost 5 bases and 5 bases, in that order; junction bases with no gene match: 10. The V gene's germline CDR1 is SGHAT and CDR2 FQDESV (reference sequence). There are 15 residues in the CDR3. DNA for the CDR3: TGTGCCAGCAGCCGAAGGACTAGATCGGGAGATACGCAGTATTTT. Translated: CASSRRTRSGDTQYF.

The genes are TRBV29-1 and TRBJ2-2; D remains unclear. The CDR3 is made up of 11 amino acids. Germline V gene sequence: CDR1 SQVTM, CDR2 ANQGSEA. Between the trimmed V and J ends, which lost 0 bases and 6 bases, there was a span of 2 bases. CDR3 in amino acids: CSVEEAGELFF. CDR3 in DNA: TGCAGCGTTGAAGAGGCCGGGGAGCTGTTTTTT.

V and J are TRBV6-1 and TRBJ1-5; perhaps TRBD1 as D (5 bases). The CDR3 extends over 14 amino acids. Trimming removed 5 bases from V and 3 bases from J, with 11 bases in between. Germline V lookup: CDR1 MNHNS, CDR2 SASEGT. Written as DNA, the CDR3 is TGTGCCAGCAGTCAACAGGCCCCCAATCAGCCCCAGCATTTT. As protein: CASSQQAPNQPQHF.

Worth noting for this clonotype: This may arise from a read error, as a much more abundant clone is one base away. The CDR3 DNA sequence: TGTGCCAGCAGCTTGGGGAGACCGTGGACCACTGAAGCTTTCTTT. It is translated as CASSLGRPWTTEAFF. V and J are TRBV11-3 and TRBJ1-1; D is unclear. Germline CDR1 and CDR2: SGHNT and YENEEA. V lost 3 bases to trimming and J lost 4 bases, with 15 bases between them. CDR3 size: 15 residues.

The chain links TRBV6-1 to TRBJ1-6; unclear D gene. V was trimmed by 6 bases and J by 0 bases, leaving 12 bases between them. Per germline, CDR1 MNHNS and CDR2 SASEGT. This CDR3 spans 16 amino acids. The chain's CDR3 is CASRPSGVSYNSPLHF. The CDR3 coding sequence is TGTGCCAGCAGACCATCGGGAGTCTCCTATAATTCACCCCTCCACTTT.

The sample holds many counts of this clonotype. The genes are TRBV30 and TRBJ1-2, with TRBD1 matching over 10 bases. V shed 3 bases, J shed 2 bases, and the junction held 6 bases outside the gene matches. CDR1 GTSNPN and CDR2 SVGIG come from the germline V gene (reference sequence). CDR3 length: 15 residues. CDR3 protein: CAWRAQGQGNYGYTF. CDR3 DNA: TGTGCCTGGAGAGCTCAGGGACAGGGGAACTATGGCTACACCTTC. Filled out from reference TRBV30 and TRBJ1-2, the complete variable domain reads SQTIHQWPATLVQPVGSPLSLECTVEGTSNPNLYWYRQAAGRGLQLLFYSVGIGQISSEVPQNLSASRPQDRQFILSSKKLLLSDSGFYLCAWRAQGQGNYGYTFGSGTRLTVV.

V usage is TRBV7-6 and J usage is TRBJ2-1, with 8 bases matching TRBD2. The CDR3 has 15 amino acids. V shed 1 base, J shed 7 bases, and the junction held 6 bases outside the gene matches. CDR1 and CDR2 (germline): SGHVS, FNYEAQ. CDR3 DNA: TGTGCCAGCAGCTTAGGCGGGGGGCCGTTAAATGAGCAGTTCTTC. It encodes CASSLGGGPLNEQFF.

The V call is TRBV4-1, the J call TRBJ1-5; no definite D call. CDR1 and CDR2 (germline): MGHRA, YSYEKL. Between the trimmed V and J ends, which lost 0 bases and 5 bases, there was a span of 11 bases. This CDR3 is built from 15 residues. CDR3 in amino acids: CASSQDRQDYQPQHF. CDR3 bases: TGCGCCAGCAGCCAAGATAGGCAGGACTATCAGCCCCAGCATTTT.

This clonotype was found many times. The CDR3 DNA reads as TGTGCCACCAGCAGAGATCGGCTCCAGGCCACGAATTCACCCCTCCACTTT. It codes for CATSRDRLQATNSPLHF. This rearrangement joins TRBV15 to TRBJ1-6; D call uncertain. CDR1 and CDR2 (germline): LNHNV, YYDKDF (reference sequence). V lost 0 bases and J lost 7, with 16 bases in between. CDR3 length: 17 amino acids.

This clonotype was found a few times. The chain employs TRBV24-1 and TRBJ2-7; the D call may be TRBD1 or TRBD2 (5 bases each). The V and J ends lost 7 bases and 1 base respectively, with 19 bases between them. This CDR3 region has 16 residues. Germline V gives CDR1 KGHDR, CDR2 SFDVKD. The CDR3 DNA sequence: TGTGCCACCAGCATTATTAACCGGGACGGTTCCTACGAGCAGTACTTC. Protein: CATSIINRDGSYEQYF.

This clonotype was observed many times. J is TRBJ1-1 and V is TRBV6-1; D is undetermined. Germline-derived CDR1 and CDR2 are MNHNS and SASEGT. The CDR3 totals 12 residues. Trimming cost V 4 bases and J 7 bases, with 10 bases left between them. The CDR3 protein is CASSGSHHEAFF. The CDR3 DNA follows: TGTGCCAGCAGTGGGTCGCACCATGAAGCTTTCTTT.

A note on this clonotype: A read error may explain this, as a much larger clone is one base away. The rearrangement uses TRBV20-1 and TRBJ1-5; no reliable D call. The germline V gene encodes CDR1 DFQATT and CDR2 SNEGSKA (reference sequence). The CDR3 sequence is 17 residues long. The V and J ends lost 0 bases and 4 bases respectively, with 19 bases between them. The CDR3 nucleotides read TGCAGTGCTAGAGATTACGACGGTCATTTTGGGAATCAGCCCCAGCATTTT. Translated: CSARDYDGHFGNQPQHF.

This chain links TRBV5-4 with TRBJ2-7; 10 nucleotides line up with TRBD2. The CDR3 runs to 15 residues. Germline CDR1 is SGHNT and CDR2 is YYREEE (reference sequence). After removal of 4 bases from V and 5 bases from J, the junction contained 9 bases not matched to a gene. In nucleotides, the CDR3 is TGTGCCAGCAGCCTCCTAGCGGGGGAGTTTCACGAGCAGTACTTC. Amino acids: CASSLLAGEFHEQYF.

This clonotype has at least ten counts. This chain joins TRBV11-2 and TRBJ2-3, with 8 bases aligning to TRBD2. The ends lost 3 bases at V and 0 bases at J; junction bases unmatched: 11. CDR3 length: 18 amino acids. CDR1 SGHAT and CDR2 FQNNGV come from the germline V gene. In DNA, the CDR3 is TGTGCCAGCAGCTTGGGACTAGTAAGACCTACTAGCACAGATACGCAGTATTTT. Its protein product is CASSLGLVRPTSTDTQYF.

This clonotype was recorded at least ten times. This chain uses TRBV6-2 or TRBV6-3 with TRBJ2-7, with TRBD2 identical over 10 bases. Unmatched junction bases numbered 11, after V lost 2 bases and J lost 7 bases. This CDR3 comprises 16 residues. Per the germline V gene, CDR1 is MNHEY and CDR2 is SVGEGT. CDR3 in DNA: TGTGCCAGCAGTTACCGGCTAGCGGGGGAGTACGGGGAGCAGTACTTC. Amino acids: CASSYRLAGEYGEQYF.

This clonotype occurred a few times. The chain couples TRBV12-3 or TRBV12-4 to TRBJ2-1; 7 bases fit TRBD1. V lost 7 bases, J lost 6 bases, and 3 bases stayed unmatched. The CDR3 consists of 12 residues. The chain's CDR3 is CASTRQGNEQFF. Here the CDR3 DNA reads TGTGCCAGCACACGACAGGGCAATGAGCAGTTCTTC.

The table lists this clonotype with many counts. Here the CDR3 reads CASSLGPGATGELFF. CDR3 DNA: TGTGCCAGCAGCCTCGGACCCGGAGCGACCGGGGAGCTGTTTTTT. The rearrangement uses TRBV3-1 and TRBJ2-2; no firm D call. The CDR3 runs to 15 residues. Trimming removed 4 bases from V and 5 bases from J, with 14 bases in between. Germline assignment: CDR1 LGHDT and CDR2 YNNKEL (reference sequence).

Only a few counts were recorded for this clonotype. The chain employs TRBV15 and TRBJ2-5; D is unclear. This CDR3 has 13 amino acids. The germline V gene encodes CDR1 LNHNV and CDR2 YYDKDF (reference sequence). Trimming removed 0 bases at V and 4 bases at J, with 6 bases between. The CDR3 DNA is TGTGCCACCAGCAGAGATGAACGAGAGACCCAGTACTTC. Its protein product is CATSRDERETQYF.